Given below is one T cell receptor (beta chain) in context. This record belongs to a study of blood T cell repertoires in COVID-19. Clones were read by immunoSEQ multiplex PCR, and TCRdb kept only the in-frame ones, dropping some. This table has roughly 170,000 clones, 70% to 85% appearing once. V lost 7 bases, J lost 1 base, and 10 bases lay in between. This CDR3 is 12 amino acids long. The germline V gene encodes CDR1 SQVTM and CDR2 ANQGSEA. Material: PBMCs or T cells enriched from blood (not recorded which). The sequence derives from a woman aged 50 to 60 who had recovered from COVID-19. J is TRBJ1-1 and V is TRBV29-1; D is possibly TRBD1 (6 bases). The CDR3 here is CSGGHRNTEAFF. In nucleotides, the CDR3 is TGCAGCGGGGGACACCGGAACACTGAAGCTTTCTTT.